This T cell receptor beta chain was sequenced during a study of cytomegalovirus exposure and HLA in healthy donors. Study-level information: About 79 million unique TCRs from HLA-typed donors were held in an early data release. Study-wide points: Per published accounts, TCR beta sequences correctly predicted the HLA-A and HLA-B alleles of most subjects. TCR beta V- and J-gene trimming, according to a later analysis, was linked to a missense DCLRE1C variant. A later analysis found TCR association rates differed by HLA locus, highest for DRB1 and lowest for HLA-C.

The CDR3 runs to 14 residues. Germline CDR1 and CDR2: LNHDA and SQIVND (reference sequence). V lost 8 bases and J 2 bases, leaving 13 bases between the germline ends. The PCR made use of 60 Vbeta and 13 Jbeta primers. Assay used: immunoSEQ multiplex PCR; TCRdb lists only in-frame clones, some missing. The sample consists of about 170,000 clones, around 73% of them appearing once. Comment on this clone: Antigen: not known.

Sequencing was performed on PBMCs. This sequence originates from a woman aged 18-29 years in good health and CMV-seropositive. The chain links TRBV19 to TRBJ1-5; D may be TRBD1 (5 bases). The CDR3 DNA reads as TGTGCCAGTTCAGTCGCCAGGGGCAATCAGCCCCAGCATTTT. Protein sequence: CASSVARGNQPQHF.